The 30 T cell receptor beta chains given below trace back to one sample, sequenced in a study of glioma-infiltrating T cells after dendritic cell vaccination. The table came from immunoSEQ multiplex PCR; TCRdb's copy has only in-frame clones and leaves some out. The sample yields just over 95,000 clones, around three quarters seen once. Sequences were derived from blood, sampled before dendritic cell vaccination. The origin of the receptors is a human donor with glioblastoma.

The rearrangement joins TRBV11-2 to TRBJ1-1, with no clear D. V was clipped by 1 base and J by 3 bases, with 6 bases between them. Germline-derived CDR1 and CDR2 are SGHAT and FQNNGV. CDR3 length: 13 amino acids. The CDR3 DNA reads as TGTGCCAGCAGCTTAGTACAAGACACTGAAGCTTTCTTT. Its protein product is CASSLVQDTEAFF.

V and J are TRBV15 and TRBJ2-7; weak D call: TRBD2 (6 bases). Trimming shortened V by 0 bases and J by 6 bases, and 18 bases separated the two germline ends. Germline CDR1 is LNHNV and CDR2 is YYDKDF (reference sequence). The CDR3 runs to 16 residues. As DNA, the CDR3 is TGTGCCACCAGCAGAGATCAGTTTGGGGCTAGCGCCGAGCAGTACTTC. Encoded protein: CATSRDQFGASAEQYF.

This clone was seen once. The V and J genes are TRBV15 and TRBJ2-7; 7 positions agree with TRBD1. The CDR3 covers 16 residues. With 1 base clipped from V and 0 bases from J, the junction kept 6 bases outside the gene matches. Germline V gene data show CDR1 as LNHNV and CDR2 as YYDKDF (reference sequence). CDR3: CATSRGGQGVSYEQYF. The CDR3 DNA sequence: TGTGCCACCAGCAGAGGAGGGCAGGGGGTCTCCTACGAGCAGTACTTC.

J is TRBJ1-2 and V is TRBV19; D not certain. The V end lost 3 bases, the J end lost 4 bases, and 15 bases lay between the germline ends. The CDR3 runs to 15 residues. Germline V gene sequence: CDR1 LNHDA, CDR2 SQIVND (reference sequence). This chain's CDR3 is CASSIARTSGYGYTF. The CDR3 region has the DNA TGTGCCAGTAGTATCGCGAGGACGAGCGGCTATGGCTACACCTTC.

This chain uses TRBV9 with TRBJ2-1; TRBD2 matches 7 bases. There are 16 residues in the CDR3. V lost 4 bases and J lost 4; bases outside the gene matches: 11. The germline CDR1 and CDR2 sequences are SGDLS and YYNGEE. The CDR3 is CASSQTTGGSYNEQFF. The DNA of the CDR3 is TGTGCCAGCAGCCAAACGACGGGAGGAAGTTACAATGAGCAGTTCTTC. The full variable domain, in which reference TRBV9 and TRBJ2-1 provide the parts outside the CDR3, is DSGVTQTPKHLITATGQRVTLRCSPRSGDLSVYWYQQSLDQGLQFLIQYYNGEERAKGNILERFSAQQFPDLHSELNLSSLELGDSALYFCASSQTTGGSYNEQFFGPGTRLTVL.

CDR3 DNA sequence: TGTGCCAGCAGCAGGACTAGCGGGAGGGGCAATGAGCAGTTCTTC. Translating gives CASSRTSGRGNEQFF. This chain uses TRBV6-4 with TRBJ2-1, with TRBD2 matching 15 bases. The CDR3 is made up of 15 amino acids. After removal of 6 bases from V and 6 bases from J, the junction contained 3 bases not matched to a gene. CDR1 and CDR2 from the germline V gene are MRHNA and SNTAGT.

Only a few counts were recorded for this clone. The chain recombines TRBV6-5 with TRBJ1-6, with 8 positions matching TRBD1. The CDR3 loop spans 14 amino acids. V was pared by 7 bases and J by 10 bases, with 9 bases of the junction left unmatched. Per the germline V gene, CDR1 is MNHEY and CDR2 is SVGAGI. The CDR3 sequence is CASTLRTGNSPLHF. CDR3 coding DNA: TGTGCCAGCACCCTAAGGACAGGGAACTCACCCCTCCACTTT.

This chain uses TRBV5-4 with TRBJ1-2; 7 nucleotides align to TRBD1. Trimming removed 2 bases from V and 3 bases from J; junction bases left unmatched: 7. Per the germline V gene, CDR1 is SGHNT and CDR2 is YYREEE (reference sequence). This CDR3 is 15 amino acids long. The CDR3 region has the DNA TGTGCCAGCAGCTTCCTCCGGGACAGATACTATGGCTACACCTTC. It is translated as CASSFLRDRYYGYTF.

The chain combines TRBV27 with TRBJ2-3; tentative D call: TRBD2 (6 bases). The CDR3 covers 14 residues. Trimming left V 3 bases short and J 4 bases short, with 11 bases between. Germline CDR1 MNHEY, CDR2 SMNVEV (reference sequence). The CDR3 coding sequence is TGTGCCAGCAGTTTTACGCGGGGATCAGATACGCAGTATTTT. Amino acids: CASSFTRGSDTQYF.

The gene calls are TRBV5-1 and TRBJ2-2; TRBD2 matches at 12 bases. Germline V gives CDR1 SGHRS, CDR2 YFSETQ. This CDR3 is built from 19 residues. Trimming removed 2 bases from V and 4 bases from J; junction bases left unmatched: 12. CDR3 nucleotides: TGCGCCAGCAGCTTTAAGACTAGCGGGGGTCGCGCCGCCACCGGGGAGCTGTTTTTT. Translating gives CASSFKTSGGRAATGELFF.

The rearrangement uses TRBV7-9 and TRBJ1-1; D not resolved. The ends were cut back, 5 bases at V and 5 bases at J, with 12 bases in the middle. Per the germline V gene, CDR1 is SEHNR and CDR2 is FQNEAQ (reference sequence). This CDR3 has 13 amino acids. The CDR3 coding sequence is TGTGCCAGCAGCGAGGCGTCGGTTACTGAAGCTTTCTTT. Protein: CASSEASVTEAFF. Complete variable domain (other parts from reference TRBV7-9 and TRBJ1-1): DTGVSQNPRHKITKRGQNVTFRCDPISEHNRLYWYRQTLGQGPEFLTYFQNEAQLEKSRLLSDRFSAERPKGSFSTLEIQRTEQGDSAMYLCASSEASVTEAFFGQGTRLTVV.

J is TRBJ2-2 and V is TRBV7-9; a possible D gene is TRBD2 (6 bases). There are 14 residues in the CDR3. Deletions cut 2 bases from V and 4 bases from J, with 8 bases between. From germline, CDR1 is SEHNR and CDR2 FQNEAQ (reference sequence). The CDR3 sequence: CASSLRGVTGELFF. CDR3 bases: TGTGCCAGCAGCTTACGCGGGGTCACCGGGGAGCTGTTTTTT.

The rearrangement uses TRBV15 and TRBJ2-3; 10 bases fit TRBD2. The CDR3 covers 18 residues. CDR1 is LNHNV and CDR2 is YYDKDF in the germline V gene (reference sequence). V gave up 0 bases and J gave up 3 bases; unmatched junction bases: 9. CDR3 bases: TGTGCCACCAGCAGAGATTGGAATAGCGGGAGGCCGACAGATACGCAGTATTTT. Translated: CATSRDWNSGRPTDTQYF. Supplemented by reference TRBV15 and TRBJ2-3, the full variable domain reads DAMVIQNPRYQVTQFGKPVTLSCSQTLNHNVMYWYQQKSSQAPKLLFHYYDKDFNNEADTPDNFQSRRPNTSFCFLDIRSPGLGDTAMYLCATSRDWNSGRPTDTQYFGPGTRLTVL.

The V and J genes are TRBV28 and TRBJ1-5; D uncertain. V lost 5 bases to trimming and J lost 7 bases, with 9 bases between them. The CDR3 is made up of 12 amino acids. Germline loops: CDR1 MDHEN, CDR2 SYDVKM. CDR3 coding DNA: TGTGCCAGCAGTCCCGGTAACCAGCCCCAGCATTTT. Its protein product is CASSPGNQPQHF.

This clone was found a few times. The V and J genes are TRBV30 and TRBJ2-1; 7 nucleotides match TRBD2. Germline CDR1 GTSNPN, CDR2 SVGIG (reference sequence). The junction had 14 bases not matched to a gene; V was cut back by 2 bases and J by 4 bases. This CDR3 contains 17 residues. CDR3 sequence reads: CAWSTALGGLKYNEQFF. The CDR3 nucleotides read TGTGCCTGGAGTACAGCCCTCGGGGGACTAAAATACAATGAGCAGTTCTTC.

The V call is TRBV9, the J call TRBJ1-2, with 7 positions matching TRBD1. Looked up from germline, CDR1 is SGDLS and CDR2 is YYNGEE. After removal of 0 bases from V and 6 bases from J, the junction contained 8 bases not matched to a gene. The CDR3 contains 15 residues. Here the CDR3 DNA reads TGTGCCAGCAGCGTAGGACAGGGCCTCAGAGATGGCTACACCTTC. Its protein is CASSVGQGLRDGYTF.

The chain combines TRBV30 with TRBJ2-3; D not certain. This CDR3 region has 11 residues. V was pared by 4 bases and J by 7 bases, with 9 bases between. Germline V gene data show CDR1 as GTSNPN and CDR2 as SVGIG (reference sequence). CDR3 region: CAWTTSHTQYF. CDR3 bases: TGTGCCTGGACTACTTCCCATACGCAGTATTTT.

The CDR3 loop is CASSPQGAAEQYF. The CDR3 DNA reads as TGTGCCAGCAGCCCACAGGGGGCAGCAGAGCAGTACTTC. The chain couples TRBV6-6 to TRBJ2-7, with TRBD1 matching 9 bases. With V trimmed by 6 bases and J by 7 bases, 7 bases remained unmatched. The germline CDR1 and CDR2 sequences are MNHNY and SVGAGI (reference sequence). This CDR3 has 13 residues.

V and J are TRBV7-9 and TRBJ1-5, with 7 positions matching TRBD1. Germline V gene data show CDR1 as SEHNR and CDR2 as FQNEAQ (reference sequence). The CDR3 has 15 residues. With V trimmed by 8 bases and J by 1 base, 8 bases remained unmatched. The CDR3 spells CASAPGDRSNQPQHF. The CDR3 nucleotides read TGTGCCAGCGCTCCTGGGGACAGAAGCAATCAGCCCCAGCATTTT.

The rearrangement links TRBV27 to TRBJ2-7; TRBD1 matches 7 bases. There are 16 residues in the CDR3. V lost 2 bases and J lost 0; bases outside the gene matches: 7. The germline gives CDR1 MNHEY, CDR2 SMNVEV (reference sequence). The CDR3 sequence: CASSLRGAGGSYEQYF. Written as DNA, the CDR3 is TGTGCCAGCAGTTTAAGGGGAGCAGGGGGCTCCTACGAGCAGTACTTC.

The chain is built from TRBV7-8 and TRBJ2-7; the D gene is possibly TRBD1 (5 bases). V lost 5 bases and J 4 bases, leaving 21 bases between the germline ends. Germline values: CDR1 SGHVS, CDR2 FQNEAQ. The length of the CDR3 is 16 residues. The CDR3 region is CASSPKAIGVKYEQYF. CDR3 nucleotide sequence: TGTGCCAGCAGCCCCAAGGCGATAGGGGTGAAATACGAGCAGTACTTC.

The genes are TRBV2 and TRBJ2-3; 9 bases align to TRBD2. The V gene's germline CDR1 is SNHLY and CDR2 FYNNEI. Trimming cost V 10 bases and J 3 bases; bases outside gene matches: 8. The CDR3 runs 14 residues. Here the CDR3 reads CATVASGATDTQYF. As DNA, the CDR3 is TGTGCCACCGTAGCTAGCGGGGCTACAGATACGCAGTATTTT.

CDR3 sequence: CATDSGTSGTRVSYEQYF. The CDR3 region has the DNA TGTGCCACCGATTCCGGGACTAGCGGGACTCGGGTCTCTTACGAGCAGTACTTC. The rearrangement uses TRBV27 and TRBJ2-7; 13 bases map to TRBD2. V dropped 10 bases and J dropped 4; count of bases not matched to a gene: 19. The CDR3 loop spans 18 amino acids. CDR1 MNHEY and CDR2 SMNVEV come from the germline V gene (reference sequence).

This chain joins TRBV20-1 and TRBJ1-2; 7 bases match TRBD1. Germline trimming cut 7 bases from V and 8 bases from J; bases unmatched to any gene: 7. This CDR3 comprises 11 residues. Looked up from germline, CDR1 is DFQATT and CDR2 is SNEGSKA (reference sequence). The CDR3 sequence is CSVGGPSGYTF. In DNA, the CDR3 is TGCAGTGTAGGGGGCCCCTCGGGCTACACCTTC.

The chain employs TRBV5-1 and TRBJ1-1, with a weak D call TRBD1 (6 bases). CDR3 length equals 16 residues. The germline V gene has CDR1 SGHRS and CDR2 YFSETQ. V lost 3 bases, J lost 4 bases, and 19 bases lay in between. Here the CDR3 reads CASSWGGLGGLTEAFF. The CDR3 nucleotides are TGCGCCAGCAGCTGGGGGGGTCTCGGGGGCCTCACTGAAGCTTTCTTT.

This clone was counted once. This sequence joins TRBV6-1 and TRBJ2-1; a possible D gene is TRBD1 (6 bases). This CDR3 spans 12 amino acids. V was clipped by 5 bases and J by 8 bases, with 10 bases between them. Germline CDR1 and CDR2: MNHNS and SASEGT. Here the CDR3 reads CASSSTGYEQFF. The CDR3 nucleotides are TGTGCCAGCAGTTCCACAGGGTATGAGCAGTTCTTC.

The gene calls are TRBV10-3 and TRBJ2-7; 9 bases fit TRBD1. Germline values: CDR1 ENHRY, CDR2 SYGVKD. There are 14 residues in the CDR3. V lost 3 bases and J lost 5; bases outside the gene matches: 5. The CDR3 loop reads CAISEGTGLDEQYF. Written as DNA, the CDR3 is TGTGCCATCAGTGAAGGGACAGGGTTGGACGAGCAGTACTTC.

This clone showed up just a few times. The genes are TRBV28 and TRBJ2-1; D call uncertain. V gave up 5 bases and J gave up 9 bases, with 11 bases separating them. Germline CDR1 and CDR2: MDHEN and SYDVKM. This CDR3 comprises 12 residues. CDR3 DNA sequence: TGTGCCAGCAGTCAGCCACCTAGTGAGCAGTTCTTC. Its protein is CASSQPPSEQFF.

The chain joins TRBV30 to TRBJ1-2; 10 positions agree with TRBD1. The CDR3 extends over 13 amino acids. The V gene's germline CDR1 is GTSNPN and CDR2 SVGIG (reference sequence). V shed 2 bases, J shed 4 bases, and the junction held 1 base outside the gene matches. In nucleotides, the CDR3 is TGTGCCTGGAGTAGGACAGGGGGCTATGGCTACACCTTC. The encoded protein is CAWSRTGGYGYTF.

V usage is TRBV19 and J usage is TRBJ1-2, with 8 bases that match TRBD1. The CDR3 length is 13 residues. V lost 7 bases, J lost 8 bases, and 9 bases stayed unmatched. Looked up from germline, CDR1 is LNHDA and CDR2 is SQIVND (reference sequence). CDR3 sequence reads: CASKPPGQGGYTF. The DNA of the CDR3 is TGTGCCAGTAAGCCCCCCGGACAGGGAGGCTACACCTTC.